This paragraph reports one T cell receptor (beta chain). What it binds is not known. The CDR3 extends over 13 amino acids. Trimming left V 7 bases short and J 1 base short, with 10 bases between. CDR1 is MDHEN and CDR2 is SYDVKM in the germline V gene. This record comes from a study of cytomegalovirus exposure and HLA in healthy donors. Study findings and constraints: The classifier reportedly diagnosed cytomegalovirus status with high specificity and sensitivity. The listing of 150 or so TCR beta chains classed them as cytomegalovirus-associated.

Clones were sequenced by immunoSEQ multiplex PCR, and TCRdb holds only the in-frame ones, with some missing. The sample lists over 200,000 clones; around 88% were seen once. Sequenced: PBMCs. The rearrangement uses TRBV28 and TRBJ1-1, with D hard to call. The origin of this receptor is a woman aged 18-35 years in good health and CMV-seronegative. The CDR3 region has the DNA TGTGCCAGCAAGCGGCCAGGGAACACTGAAGCTTTCTTT. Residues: CASKRPGNTEAFF.